This T cell receptor beta chain was recovered during a study of OX40 agonist ivuxolimab in advanced cancers. The CDR3 runs to 15 residues. The germline gives CDR1 SGHTA, CDR2 FQGNSA. J was trimmed by 6 bases and V by 5 bases; bases with no gene match: 10. Clones were read by immunoSEQ multiplex PCR, and TCRdb kept only the in-frame ones, dropping some. The sample has roughly 80,000 clones, around 84% seen once. The sequence was obtained from an adult with an advanced solid tumor such as melanoma, head and neck, liver or kidney cancer. The sample in question was CD4+ or CD8+ T cells sorted from blood, obtained in a trial of the OX40 agonist ivuxolimab. The V gene is TRBV7-2, the J gene TRBJ2-3; 8 bases line up with TRBD2. The DNA for the CDR3 is TGTGCCAGCAGCCGTAGCGGGAATGACGCTGATACGCAGTATTTT. Protein sequence: CASSRSGNDADTQYF.